This note documents a single TCR beta chain sequence. Its target is unknown. The sample belongs to a study of T cell responses to AZD1222 COVID-19 vaccine. The assay was immunoSEQ multiplex PCR, and TCRdb's table has in-frame clones only and misses some. This table holds some 150,000 clones, approximately 90% found once. The study, taken as a whole, reports: Clonal diversity was possibly underestimated, and the donors were mostly white British, with more females. Baseline seropositivity occurred in only six AZD1222 recipients. Close to half of all spike-specific TCRs reportedly target regions of the variants that are unmutated.

The CDR3 extends over 20 amino acids. Trimming left V 1 base short and J 5 bases short, with 27 bases between. Germline V gene lookup returns CDR1 MGHRA and CDR2 YSYEKL. The sequence came from an adult in good health. Source: peripheral blood, taken on day 0 of AZD1222 vaccination. The chain carries TRBV4-1 and TRBJ2-1, with D maybe TRBD2 (5 bases). The CDR3 DNA follows: TGCGCCAGCAGCCAAGTTAGGCTCAGACTACAAAGCCCATCCGACAATGAGCAGTTCTTC. It translates to CASSQVRLRLQSPSDNEQFF.